The 26 T cell receptor beta chains given below trace back to one sample, sequenced in a study of shared clonotypes between healthy human individuals (dated by TCRdb to between 2020 and 2021). CD8 naive samples were obtained by positive selection for CCR7 among CD45RO-negative cells, yielding a CD45RA+CCR7+ population from which TemRA cells were excluded. The library was generated by the immunoSEQ multiplex PCR assay. TCRdb provides this immuneACCESS table in a form limited to in-frame rearrangements. Some clones are lacking; in checked studies, under half of them reflect an unresolved V gene, and why the rest are absent is not known. This sample is represented by a few hundred thousand clones; 95% of them were singletons. Around 0.11% of the sample belongs to the ten largest clones. The specimen sequenced was naive CD8+ T cells sorted from blood. This sample's cell subset or site label indicates: CD45RA+CCR7+. Receptor source: a woman in her twenties or thirties in good health.

This chain links TRBV19 with TRBJ2-7; weak D call: TRBD1 (5 bases). Germline CDR1 LNHDA, CDR2 SQIVND (reference sequence). This CDR3 is built from 14 residues. Trimming pared 5 bases from V and 2 bases from J, leaving 13 bases between. CDR3 coding DNA: TGTGCCAGTAGTCTCAGGGCCAAACCCTACGAGCAGTACTTC. Translation gives CASSLRAKPYEQYF.

This chain uses TRBV27 with TRBJ2-7; no reliable D call. Trimming left V 5 bases short and J 1 base short, with 15 bases between. Germline V lookup: CDR1 MNHEY, CDR2 SMNVEV (reference sequence). The CDR3 is 15 amino acids. This chain's CDR3 is CASSHAARVSYEQYF. Here the CDR3 DNA reads TGTGCCAGCAGTCACGCCGCCCGGGTTTCCTACGAGCAGTACTTC.

V is TRBV10-2 and J is TRBJ1-2; the D gene is possibly TRBD1 (5 bases). The germline gives CDR1 WSHSY, CDR2 SAAADI. The CDR3 contains 12 residues. Trimming removed 10 bases from V and 2 bases from J, with 11 bases in between. CDR3 sequence (DNA): TGCGCCACCGGGGGAGGGAACTATGGCTACACCTTC. The encoded protein is CATGGGNYGYTF.

This sequence joins TRBV11-2 and TRBJ2-3; a possible D gene is TRBD2 (5 bases). Trimming left V 0 bases short and J 0 bases short, with 13 bases between. CDR3 length: 17 amino acids. Germline V gene sequence: CDR1 SGHAT, CDR2 FQNNGV. The CDR3 sequence is CASSLDTGKESTDTQYF. The CDR3 DNA is TGTGCCAGCAGCTTAGATACGGGGAAGGAAAGCACAGATACGCAGTATTTT. Variable domain in full (rest from reference TRBV11-2 and TRBJ2-3): EAGVAQSPRYKIIEKRQSVAFWCNPISGHATLYWYQQILGQGPKLLIQFQNNGVVDDSQLPKDRFSAERLKGVDSTLKIQPAKLEDSAVYLCASSLDTGKESTDTQYFGPGTRLTVL.

The chain has TRBV9 and TRBJ2-2; D is perhaps TRBD2 (5 bases). The CDR3 contains 13 residues. CDR1 SGDLS and CDR2 YYNGEE come from the germline V gene. The V end lost 3 bases, the J end lost 4 bases, and 7 bases lay between the germline ends. CDR3 in amino acids: CASSATSTGELFF. CDR3 nucleotides: TGTGCCAGCAGCGCTACTAGCACCGGGGAGCTGTTTTTT.

This chain connects TRBV7-6 to TRBJ2-1, with 7 bases aligning to TRBD1. Trimming removed 1 base from V and 5 bases from J; junction bases left unmatched: 5. The germline V gene encodes CDR1 SGHVS and CDR2 FNYEAQ. CDR3 length: 15 residues. The CDR3 bases are TGTGCCAGCAGCTTAGAGACAGGGAGACACAATGAGCAGTTCTTC. This translates into CASSLETGRHNEQFF.

The chain recombines TRBV7-9 with TRBJ2-5; 8 nucleotides agree with TRBD2. The end of the DNA aligns better with TRBJ2-7, so the J call may be wrong. CDR3 size: 14 residues. Per the germline V gene, CDR1 is SEHNR and CDR2 is FQNEAQ (reference sequence). As DNA, the CDR3 is TGTGCCAGCAGCTTAGGGGGACTAGACTACGAGCAGTACTTC. Protein product: CASSLGGLDYEQYF.

The chain is built from TRBV11-2 and TRBJ1-5, with D uncertain. The ends were cut back, 0 bases at V and 5 bases at J, with 5 bases in the middle. CDR3 size: 13 residues. Germline CDR1 reads SGHAT; CDR2 reads FQNNGV. CDR3 residues: CASSLDSDQPQHF. The CDR3 DNA reads TGTGCCAGCAGCTTAGACTCCGATCAGCCCCAGCATTTT. The full variable domain, completed using reference TRBV11-2 and TRBJ1-5, is EAGVAQSPRYKIIEKRQSVAFWCNPISGHATLYWYQQILGQGPKLLIQFQNNGVVDDSQLPKDRFSAERLKGVDSTLKIQPAKLEDSAVYLCASSLDSDQPQHFGDGTRLSIL.

The chain is built from TRBV5-1 and TRBJ2-1; TRBD2 matches at 8 bases. V was clipped by 4 bases and J by 3 bases; unmatched bases: 6. This CDR3 contains 15 residues. Germline CDR1 is SGHRS and CDR2 is YFSETQ. DNA for the CDR3: TGCGCCAGCAGCGTAACTAGCGGCAACTACAATGAGCAGTTCTTC. It translates to CASSVTSGNYNEQFF.

This clone was seen only once. CDR3 nucleotide sequence: TGTGCCAGCAGCCAACTAGCGGGAGGGCCAGAATTTCAGTTCTTC. Encoded protein: CASSQLAGGPEFQFF. This chain links TRBV14 with TRBJ2-1, with TRBD2 matching over 12 bases. Germline V lookup: CDR1 SGHDN, CDR2 FVKESK. J was trimmed by 13 bases and V by 2 bases; bases with no gene match: 9. The CDR3 has 15 residues.

The genes are TRBV21-1 and TRBJ2-1; the D call of TRBD1 is as the table states it, not checked on the DNA. TRBV21-1 is listed as a pseudogene. This CDR3 has 16 residues. CDR3 bases: TGTGCCAGCTCTTTCCCTATACACAGGGTGGGCAATGAGCAGTTCTTC. This gives the protein CASSFPIHRVGNEQFF.

The chain joins TRBV7-9 to TRBJ2-7; tentatively, D is TRBD1 (5 bases). This CDR3 has 14 amino acids. In germline, CDR1 is SEHNR, CDR2 FQNEAQ (reference sequence). V was pared by 6 bases and J by 4 bases, with 16 bases between. The CDR3 protein is CASRPNLQGYEQYF. The CDR3 DNA follows: TGTGCCAGCAGACCTAACCTTCAGGGATACGAGCAGTACTTC.

The chain employs TRBV28 and TRBJ1-6; 9 bases are shared with TRBD1. J gave up 9 bases and V 6 bases, and 6 bases lay outside the gene matches. This CDR3 is built from 14 residues. From germline, CDR1 is MDHEN and CDR2 SYDVKM. The CDR3 loop reads CASRTGTGISPLHF. DNA for the CDR3: TGTGCCAGCAGGACCGGGACAGGGATTTCACCCCTCCACTTT. The whole variable domain, remainder taken from reference TRBV28 and TRBJ1-6, is DVKVTQSSRYLVKRTGEKVFLECVQDMDHENMFWYRQDPGLGLRLIYFSYDVKMKEKGDIPEGYSVSREKKERFSLILESASTNQTSMYLCASRTGTGISPLHFGNGTRLTVT.

This clone was seen once. The rearrangement uses TRBV13 and TRBJ1-2, with TRBD1 as a possible D gene (5 bases). The CDR3 is made up of 13 amino acids. Germline CDR1 and CDR2: PRHDT and FYEKMQ (reference sequence). The V and J ends lost 4 bases and 6 bases respectively, with 12 bases between them. In DNA, the CDR3 is TGTGCCAGCAGCTCCCCGGGACTGGATGGCTACACCTTC. Translation: CASSSPGLDGYTF. Based on the CDR3 plus reference TRBV13 and TRBJ1-2, the full variable domain is AAGVIQSPRHLIKEKRETATLKCYPIPRHDTVYWYQQGPGQDPQFLISFYEKMQSDKGSIPDRFSAQQFSDYHSELNMSSLELGDSALYFCASSSPGLDGYTFGSGTRLTVV.

This chain uses TRBV29-1 with TRBJ2-1; TRBD2 matches at 8 bases. V gave up 3 bases and J gave up 6 bases; unmatched junction bases: 28. Germline V lookup: CDR1 SQVTM, CDR2 ANQGSEA. The CDR3 totals 21 residues. The CDR3 nucleotides are TGCAGCGTTGACCCCCCCGCCGAAGGACTAGCTCCCCTATACACAGGCAATGAGCAGTTCTTC. Translation gives CSVDPPAEGLAPLYTGNEQFF.

The chain couples TRBV13 to TRBJ2-1; D remains ambiguous. V dropped 4 bases and J dropped 4 bases, with 14 bases sitting between them. The CDR3 is 15 residues long. Germline V gene lookup returns CDR1 PRHDT and CDR2 FYEKMQ (reference sequence). The CDR3 is CASSSRQRGYNEQFF. The CDR3 DNA sequence: TGTGCCAGCAGCTCGAGGCAGCGAGGATACAATGAGCAGTTCTTC.

The table lists this clone with a count of one. The chain is built from TRBV11-1 and TRBJ2-3, with TRBD1 matching over 11 bases. Trimming cost V 5 bases and J 4 bases; bases outside gene matches: 2. The CDR3 sequence is 14 residues long. The germline gives CDR1 SGHAT, CDR2 FQDESV (reference sequence). CDR3 bases: TGTGCCAGCAGCAGGACAGGGGGCCCAGATACGCAGTATTTT. Amino acid sequence: CASSRTGGPDTQYF.

The chain is built from TRBV28 and TRBJ2-1, with a possible D match to TRBD2 (6 bases). CDR1 is MDHEN, CDR2 SYDVKM, per germline. The CDR3 loop spans 16 amino acids. V was cut by 8 bases and J by 0 bases, with 17 bases left in between. CDR3 sequence (DNA): TGTGCCAGCTCGCTAGGGACTCAGAGCTCCTACAATGAGCAGTTCTTC. Protein: CASSLGTQSSYNEQFF.

V gene TRBV27 combines with J gene TRBJ2-2, with D possibly being TRBD1 (6 bases). Trimming pared 2 bases from V and 5 bases from J, leaving 6 bases between. CDR3 length: 13 residues. Germline V gives CDR1 MNHEY, CDR2 SMNVEV (reference sequence). The CDR3 DNA follows: TGTGCCAGCAGTTTAGGGACAACCGGGGAGCTGTTTTTT. This sequence encodes CASSLGTTGELFF.

The V gene is TRBV7-9, the J gene TRBJ2-3; possible D gene TRBD2, 5 bases. This CDR3 contains 15 residues. Germline V gene sequence: CDR1 SEHNR, CDR2 FQNEAQ (reference sequence). The V end was cut by 5 bases, the J end by 0 bases, with 12 bases between. The CDR3 reads CASSSGLASTDTQYF. The DNA for the CDR3 is TGTGCCAGCAGCAGCGGACTTGCTAGCACAGATACGCAGTATTTT.

The chain is built from TRBV7-9 and TRBJ2-2; 7 nucleotides line up with TRBD1. Unmatched junction bases numbered 6, after V lost 2 bases and J lost 0 bases. Germline-derived CDR1 and CDR2 are SEHNR and FQNEAQ (reference sequence). This CDR3 has 17 residues. CDR3 sequence: CASSLSRDRTNTGELFF. The CDR3 DNA reads as TGTGCCAGCAGCTTAAGTAGGGACAGAACGAACACCGGGGAGCTGTTTTTT.

The chain uses TRBV21-1 and TRBJ2-7; the D segment call TRBD2 is taken from the table without a DNA check. TRBV21-1 is described as a pseudogene. The CDR3 consists of 12 residues. DNA for the CDR3: TGTGCCAGGGACGGACTCTCCTACGAGCAGTACTTC. Translation: CARDGLSYEQYF.

The chain uses TRBV30 and TRBJ2-7, with D possibly matching TRBD1 (5 bases). The CDR3 consists of 12 residues. The germline V gene encodes CDR1 GTSNPN and CDR2 SVGIG (reference sequence). Trimming took 5 bases from V and 3 from J, leaving 11 bases between them. DNA for the CDR3: TGTGCCTGGGAATATAGGGGCTACGAGCAGTACTTC. Protein: CAWEYRGYEQYF.

The V and J genes are TRBV6-5 and TRBJ2-3, with no clear D. Between the trimmed V and J ends, which lost 0 bases and 3 bases, there was a span of 4 bases. The CDR3 has 13 residues. CDR1 is MNHEY, CDR2 SVGAGI, per germline. The CDR3 DNA is TGTGCCAGCAGTTACTCGTTAACAGATACGCAGTATTTT. Protein product: CASSYSLTDTQYF.

This sequence joins TRBV5-8 and TRBJ2-1; 9 bases line up with TRBD2. Germline values: CDR1 SGHTS, CDR2 YDEGEE. The V and J ends lost 0 bases and 4 bases, in that order; junction bases with no gene match: 2. The CDR3 totals 15 residues. The CDR3 region is CASSLGLAGYNEQFF. As DNA, the CDR3 is TGTGCCAGCAGCTTGGGCCTAGCGGGGTACAATGAGCAGTTCTTC.

The V call is TRBV2, the J call TRBJ2-1; 9 nucleotides agree with TRBD1. Looked up from germline, CDR1 is SNHLY and CDR2 is FYNNEI. This CDR3 region has 15 residues. V was clipped by 8 bases and J by 6 bases; unmatched bases: 11. This CDR3 is CASATGTGSINEQFF. The CDR3 coding sequence is TGTGCCAGCGCGACCGGGACAGGGTCTATCAATGAGCAGTTCTTC.